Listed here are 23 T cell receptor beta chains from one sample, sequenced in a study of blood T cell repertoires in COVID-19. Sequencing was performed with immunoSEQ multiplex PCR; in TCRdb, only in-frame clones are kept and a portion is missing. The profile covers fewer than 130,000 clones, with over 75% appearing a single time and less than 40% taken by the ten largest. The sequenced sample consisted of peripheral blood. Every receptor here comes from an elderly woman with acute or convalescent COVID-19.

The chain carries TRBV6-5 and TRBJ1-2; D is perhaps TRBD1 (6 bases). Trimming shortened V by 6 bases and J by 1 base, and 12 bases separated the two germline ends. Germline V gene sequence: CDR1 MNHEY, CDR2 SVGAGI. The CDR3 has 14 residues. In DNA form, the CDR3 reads TGTGCCAGCAGAGGGACACCACTTAACTATGGCTACACCTTC. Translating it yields CASRGTPLNYGYTF.

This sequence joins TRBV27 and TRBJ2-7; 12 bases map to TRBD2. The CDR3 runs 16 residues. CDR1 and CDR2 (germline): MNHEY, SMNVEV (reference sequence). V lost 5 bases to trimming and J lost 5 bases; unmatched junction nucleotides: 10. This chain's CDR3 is CASSPGLGLAGDEQYF. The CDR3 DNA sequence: TGTGCCAGCAGTCCAGGCCTGGGACTAGCGGGTGACGAGCAGTACTTC.

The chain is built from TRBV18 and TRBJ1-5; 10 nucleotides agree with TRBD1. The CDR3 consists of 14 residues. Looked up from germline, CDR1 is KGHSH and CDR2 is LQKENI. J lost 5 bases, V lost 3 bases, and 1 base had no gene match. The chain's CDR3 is CASSPGTGDQPQHF. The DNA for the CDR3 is TGTGCCAGCTCACCCGGGACAGGGGATCAGCCCCAGCATTTT. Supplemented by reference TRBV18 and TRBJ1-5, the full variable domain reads NAGVMQNPRHLVRRRGQEARLRCSPMKGHSHVYWYRQLPEEGLKFMVYLQKENIIDESGMPKERFSAEFPKEGPSILRIQQVVRGDSAAYFCASSPGTGDQPQHFGDGTRLSIL.

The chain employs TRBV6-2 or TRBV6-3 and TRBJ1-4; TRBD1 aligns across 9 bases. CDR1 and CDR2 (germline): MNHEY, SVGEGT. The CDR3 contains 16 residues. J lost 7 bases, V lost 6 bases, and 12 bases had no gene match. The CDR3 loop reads CASSRTAPGQGEKLFF. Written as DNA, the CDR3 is TGTGCCAGCAGCCGAACGGCCCCGGGACAGGGTGAAAAACTGTTTTTT.

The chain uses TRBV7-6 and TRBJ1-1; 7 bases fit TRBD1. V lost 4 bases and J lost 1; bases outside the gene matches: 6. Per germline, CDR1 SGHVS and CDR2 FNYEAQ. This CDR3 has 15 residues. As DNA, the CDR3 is TGTGCCAGCAGCTCACAGGGGACTGGGAACACTGAAGCTTTCTTT. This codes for CASSSQGTGNTEAFF.

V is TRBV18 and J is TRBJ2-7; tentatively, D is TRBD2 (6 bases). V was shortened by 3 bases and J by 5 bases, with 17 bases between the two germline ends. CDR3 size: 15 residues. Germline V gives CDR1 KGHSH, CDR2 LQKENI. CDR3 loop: CASSPSTPGGNEQYF. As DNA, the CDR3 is TGTGCCAGCTCACCCTCGACCCCCGGGGGTAACGAGCAGTACTTC.

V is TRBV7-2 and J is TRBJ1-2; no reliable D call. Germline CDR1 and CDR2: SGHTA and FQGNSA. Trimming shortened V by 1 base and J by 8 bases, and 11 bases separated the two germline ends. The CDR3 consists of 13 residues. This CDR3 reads CASSLGTAEGYTF. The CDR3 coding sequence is TGTGCCAGCAGCTTAGGCACGGCGGAAGGCTACACCTTC.

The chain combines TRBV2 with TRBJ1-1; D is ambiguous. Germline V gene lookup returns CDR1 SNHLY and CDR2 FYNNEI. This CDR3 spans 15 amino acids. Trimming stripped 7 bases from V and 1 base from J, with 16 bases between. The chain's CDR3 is CASISSGVENTEAFF. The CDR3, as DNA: TGTGCCAGCATCTCATCAGGTGTCGAGAACACTGAAGCTTTCTTT.

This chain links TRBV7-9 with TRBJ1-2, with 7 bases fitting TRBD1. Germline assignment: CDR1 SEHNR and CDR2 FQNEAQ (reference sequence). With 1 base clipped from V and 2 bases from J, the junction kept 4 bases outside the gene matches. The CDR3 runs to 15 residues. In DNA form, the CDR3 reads TGTGCCAGCAGCTTAGGGGACAGCCGAAACTATGGCTACACCTTC. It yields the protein CASSLGDSRNYGYTF.

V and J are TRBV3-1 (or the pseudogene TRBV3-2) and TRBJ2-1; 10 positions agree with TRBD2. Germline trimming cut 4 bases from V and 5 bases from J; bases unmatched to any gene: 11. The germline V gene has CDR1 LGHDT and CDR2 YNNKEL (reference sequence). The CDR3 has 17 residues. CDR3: CASSPWTSGHPNNEQFF. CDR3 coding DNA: TGTGCCAGCAGCCCTTGGACTAGCGGACACCCCAACAATGAGCAGTTCTTC.

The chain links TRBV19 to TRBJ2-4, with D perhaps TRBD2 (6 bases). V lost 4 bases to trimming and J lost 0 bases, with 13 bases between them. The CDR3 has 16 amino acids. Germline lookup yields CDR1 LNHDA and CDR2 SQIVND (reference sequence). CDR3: CASSTTGGLAKNIQYF. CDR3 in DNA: TGTGCCAGTAGTACGACCGGGGGACTAGCCAAAAACATTCAGTACTTC.

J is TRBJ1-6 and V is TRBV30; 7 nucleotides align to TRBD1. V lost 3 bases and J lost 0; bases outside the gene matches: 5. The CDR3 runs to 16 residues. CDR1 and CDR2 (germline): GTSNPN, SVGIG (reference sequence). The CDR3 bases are TGTGCCTGGAGGCCCAGGGGGAGCTCCTATAATTCACCCCTCCACTTT. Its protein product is CAWRPRGSSYNSPLHF.

This chain's CDR3 is CASSWDRGTDTQYF. The CDR3 DNA sequence: TGTGCCAGCAGCTGGGACAGGGGTACAGATACGCAGTATTTT. This chain connects TRBV7-2 to TRBJ2-3, with 10 bases aligning to TRBD1. The V gene end was trimmed by 4 bases and the J gene end by 3 bases; junction bases not matched to a gene: 1. In germline, CDR1 is SGHTA, CDR2 FQGNSA. The CDR3 runs 14 residues.

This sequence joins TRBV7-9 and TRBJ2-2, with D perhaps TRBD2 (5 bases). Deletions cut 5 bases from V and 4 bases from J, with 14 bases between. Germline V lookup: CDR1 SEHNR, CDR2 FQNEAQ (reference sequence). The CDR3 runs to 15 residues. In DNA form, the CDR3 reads TGTGCCAGCAGCGACCTGGGAGCCTCCACCGGGGAGCTGTTTTTT. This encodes CASSDLGASTGELFF.

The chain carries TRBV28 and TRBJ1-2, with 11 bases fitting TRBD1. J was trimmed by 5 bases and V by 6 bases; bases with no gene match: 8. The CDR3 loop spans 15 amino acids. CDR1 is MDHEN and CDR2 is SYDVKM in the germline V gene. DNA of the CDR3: TGTGCCAGCAGAAAGGACAGGGGGCTGAGGTATGGCTACACCTTC. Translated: CASRKDRGLRYGYTF.

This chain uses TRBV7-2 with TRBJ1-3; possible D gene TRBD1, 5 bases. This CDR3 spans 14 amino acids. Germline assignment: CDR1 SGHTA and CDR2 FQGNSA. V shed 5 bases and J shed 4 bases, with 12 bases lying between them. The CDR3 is CASSPQQVGNTIYF. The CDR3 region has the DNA TGTGCCAGCAGCCCCCAACAGGTCGGAAACACCATATATTTT.

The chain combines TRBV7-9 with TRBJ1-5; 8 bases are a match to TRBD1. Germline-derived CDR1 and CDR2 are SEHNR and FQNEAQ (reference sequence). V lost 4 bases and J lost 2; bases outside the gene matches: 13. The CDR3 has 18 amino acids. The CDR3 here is CASSSWVGQGRGNQPQHF. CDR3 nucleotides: TGTGCCAGCAGCTCATGGGTCGGACAGGGTCGAGGCAATCAGCCCCAGCATTTT.

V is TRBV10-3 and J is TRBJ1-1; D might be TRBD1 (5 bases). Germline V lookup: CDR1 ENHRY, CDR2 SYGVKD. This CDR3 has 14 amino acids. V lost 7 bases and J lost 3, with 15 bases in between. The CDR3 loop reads CAIMRGSWDTEAFF. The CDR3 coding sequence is TGTGCCATCATGCGGGGCTCCTGGGACACTGAAGCTTTCTTT.

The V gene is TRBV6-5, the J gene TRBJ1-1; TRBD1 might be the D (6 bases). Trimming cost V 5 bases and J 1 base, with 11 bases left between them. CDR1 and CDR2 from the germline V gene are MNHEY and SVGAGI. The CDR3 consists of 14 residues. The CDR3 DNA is TGTGCCAGCAGTCGGGACACGAGGAACACTGAAGCTTTCTTT. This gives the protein CASSRDTRNTEAFF.

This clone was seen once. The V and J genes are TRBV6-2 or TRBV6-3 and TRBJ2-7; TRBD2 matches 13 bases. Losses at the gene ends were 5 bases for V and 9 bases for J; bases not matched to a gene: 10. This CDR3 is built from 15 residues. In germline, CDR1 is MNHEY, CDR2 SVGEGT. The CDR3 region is CASSRTGLAGDVQYF. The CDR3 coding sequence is TGTGCCAGCAGTCGAACCGGACTAGCGGGGGATGTGCAGTACTTC.

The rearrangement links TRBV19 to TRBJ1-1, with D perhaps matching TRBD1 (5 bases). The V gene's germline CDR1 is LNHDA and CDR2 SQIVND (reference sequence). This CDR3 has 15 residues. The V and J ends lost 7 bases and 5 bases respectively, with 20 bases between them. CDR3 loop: CASTHLLGGKTEAFF. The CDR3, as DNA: TGTGCCAGTACTCATCTCCTGGGGGGGAAGACTGAAGCTTTCTTT.

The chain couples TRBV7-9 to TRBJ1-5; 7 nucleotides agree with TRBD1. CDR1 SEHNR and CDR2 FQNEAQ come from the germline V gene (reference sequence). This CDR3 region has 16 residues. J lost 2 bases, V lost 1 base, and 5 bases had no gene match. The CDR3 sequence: CASSLGDSAGNQPQHF. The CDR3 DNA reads TGTGCCAGCAGCTTAGGGGACAGCGCGGGCAATCAGCCCCAGCATTTT.

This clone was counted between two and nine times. CDR3 DNA: TGTGCCAGCAGCCCCCAGGGGTTAGGAGGCTACACCTTC. Translated, it gives CASSPQGLGGYTF. J is TRBJ1-2 and V is TRBV3-1 (or the pseudogene TRBV3-2); possibly TRBD1 for D (6 bases). Germline CDR1 is LGHDT and CDR2 is YNNKEL (reference sequence). The CDR3 covers 13 residues. V lost 4 bases, J lost 8 bases, and 14 bases lay in between.